This entry describes one T cell receptor beta chain. This record comes from a study of blood T cell repertoires in COVID-19. Study context: The origin of the acute and convalescent COVID-19 samples was the United States, Italy and Spain. PBMCs, B-cell-depleted T cells, or T cells provided the cDNA or gDNA that made up the material.

In the source study's methods: Using reference gene primer amplification, nucleated cell counts were estimated. Clones were sequenced by immunoSEQ multiplex PCR, and TCRdb holds only the in-frame ones, with some missing. V and J calls and clone size come straight from that table; D and trimming were deduced from the DNA. Here the sample spans about 46,000 clones, roughly 80% being singletons. The CDR3 sequence is 17 residues long. CDR1 is LNHNV, CDR2 YYDKDF, per germline (reference sequence). The junction had 6 bases not matched to a gene; V was cut back by 0 bases and J by 2 bases. This TCR derives from a man in his 60s with acute or convalescent COVID-19. The sequenced material came from peripheral blood. The chain links TRBV15 to TRBJ2-3; TRBD2 matches 9 bases. The CDR3 region is CATSRDLAGTNTDTQYF. As DNA, the CDR3 is TGTGCCACCAGCAGAGATCTAGCGGGGACCAACACAGATACGCAGTATTTT.